This T cell receptor (beta chain) originates from a study of blood T cells in healthy people across ages (dated by TCRdb to between 2015 and 2016). Regarding the complete study: In model experiments, template switching captured about one uniquely barcoded TCR beta cDNA molecule for every two T cells. Age-related changes in TCR beta repertoire diversity were measured in the study by deep sequencing normalized with unique cDNA molecular identifiers. The donors were split into four age groups: young (average about 15 years), middle-aged (about 40), aged (approximately 60) and long-lived (82). To avoid experimental bias, donors of different ages were spread randomly across the sequencing lanes. Using the same blood draw, the study looked at two additional independent replicas of 1 million unique cDNA reads for two donors, one aged 18 to 30 and the other aged 80 or older.

The 39 donors, aged roughly 6 to 95 years, were systemically healthy Caucasian individuals from Russia. About 9.6 milliliters of peripheral blood were collected from each donor into EDTA-treated Vacutainer tubes. Ficoll-Paque density-gradient centrifugation was used to isolate PBMCs, with at least 6 million obtained per sample. Trizol reagent was used to extract total RNA from PBMCs, with at least 6 micrograms per sample. For every donor, an aliquot of PBMCs went through flow cytometry to measure the percentages of naive CD45RAhigh/CD27high T cells. Findings and caveats that apply to the study as a whole: Compared with the aged group, more naive CD4+ T cells, fewer expanded clones and increased TCR diversity were shown by the long-lived group, suggesting age selection. Because donor CMV infection status was unknown, age-related changes in expanded clonotypes were potentially confounded. The percentage of naive T cells measured by flow cytometry correlated strongly with observed TCR beta diversity. As age increased, observed TCR beta diversity per million T cells dropped in a roughly linear way, and a significant reduction was already evident by age 40. Estimates of total diversity based on one million sequenced T cells were regarded as lower bounds and as underestimates. Conclusive comparison of naive and antigen-experienced compartments was prevented by the profiling of bulk unsorted PBMCs.

As for this clonotype: Its binding antigen is unknown. Qualities for individual bases were not recorded, and no much larger clone is one base off.

The library was made by 5' RACE. A second 7 to 11 cycle PCR used a sample-barcoded 5' primer and a J-beta primer mix. A unique molecular identifier was introduced onto each TCR beta cDNA molecule by a template-switch 5' adaptor carrying 12 random nucleotides. At least 3 million CDR3-containing paired-end reads were obtained from each sample. First-strand cDNA was synthesized from all RNA with the Mint cDNA synthesis kit, primed by a TRBC-specific oligonucleotide. All cDNA was treated with uracil-DNA glycosylase and then went through a first 18-cycle PCR with the universal primers M1SS and BC2_uni_R. The authors' pipeline ran thus. Normalization of each sample was performed by random selection of 1 million high-quality reads, each carrying a distinct molecular identifier. Instead of being binned into consensus sequences, reads that shared molecular identifiers were thrown out. MiTCR, run with a Q25 quality threshold and the strictest error-elimination algorithm, handled CDR3 identification, clonotype clustering and error correction. Lower-bound total TCR beta diversity was estimated with a nonparametric unseen species model using Euler transformation. TCRdb cleaned the public reads at Q25 with fastp, built clones with MiXCR and kept in-frame beta chains. Under each unique CDR3 protein, matching rows form one entry showing the most common genes and DNA. V and J calls and clone size were set by TCRdb, not the authors. The sample has 1.8 million or so distinct CDR3 sequences on record, 30% to 40% of them singletons. Under 30% of the sample belongs to the ten largest clones.

In the germline V gene (reference sequence), CDR1 corresponds to LNHNV and CDR2 to YYDKDF. Relative to germline, V is missing 5 bases and J is missing 3 bases, with 9 bases of the junction outside any gene match. Including the terminal cysteine and phenylalanine, the CDR3 comprises 16 residues. CDR3 DNA is the only sequence kept; it has 48 bases, read in frame from the first base. The sequenced sample consisted of blood. The chain is assembled from TRBV15 and TRBJ2-5; 10 bases in the junction line up with TRBD2. This TCR was recovered from a human donor in good health. The bases read TGTGCCACCAGCCCCCGGAAAGCGGGGGGGGAAGAGACCCAGTACTTC. Its product reads: CATSPRKAGGEETQYF. Beyond the CDR3, the reference TRBV15 and TRBJ2-5 genes provide the residues; the full variable domain reads: DAMVIQNPRYQVTQFGKPVTLSCSQTLNHNVMYWYQQKSSQAPKLLFHYYDKDFNNEADTPDNFQSRRPNTSFCFLDIRSPGLGDTAMYLCATSPRKAGGEETQYFGPGTRLLVL.